The present T cell receptor beta chain was sequenced within a study of shared clonotypes between healthy human individuals. Whole-study findings and limits: Among the subsets, naive ones generally showed larger estimated richness than memory ones. For naive CD4 cells, roughly 5.5% of clonotypes were shared across a handful of donors.

In regard to this clone: Its target is not known.

This CDR3 has 12 residues. Trimming pared 6 bases from V and 5 bases from J, leaving 10 bases between. Germline CDR1 is MNHEY and CDR2 is SVGAGI. Assay used: immunoSEQ multiplex PCR; TCRdb lists only in-frame clones, some missing. The repertoire consists of approximately 2.3 million clones, with approximately 93% occurring once and the leading ten covering roughly 0.36%. The TCR comes from a man younger than 30 in good health. Some clones in this sample may be carry-over from other donors' samples. Specimen: naive CD4+ T cells from PBMCs. Subset reported: CD45RA+ positively selected. The V and J genes are TRBV6-5 and TRBJ1-2; D ambiguous. The DNA of the CDR3 is TGTGCCAGCAGCAAAGGAGATTATGGCTACACCTTC. The encoded protein is CASSKGDYGYTF.